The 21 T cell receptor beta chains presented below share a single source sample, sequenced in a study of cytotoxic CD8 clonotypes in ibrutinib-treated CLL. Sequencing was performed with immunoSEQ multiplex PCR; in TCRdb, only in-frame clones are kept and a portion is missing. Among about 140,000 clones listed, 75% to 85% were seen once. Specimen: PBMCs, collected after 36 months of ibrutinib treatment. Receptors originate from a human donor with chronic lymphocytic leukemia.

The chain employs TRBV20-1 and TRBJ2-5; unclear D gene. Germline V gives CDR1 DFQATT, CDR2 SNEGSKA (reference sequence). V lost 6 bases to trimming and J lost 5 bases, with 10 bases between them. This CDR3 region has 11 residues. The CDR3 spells CSAQVGETQYF. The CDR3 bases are TGCAGTGCCCAGGTGGGGGAGACCCAGTACTTC.

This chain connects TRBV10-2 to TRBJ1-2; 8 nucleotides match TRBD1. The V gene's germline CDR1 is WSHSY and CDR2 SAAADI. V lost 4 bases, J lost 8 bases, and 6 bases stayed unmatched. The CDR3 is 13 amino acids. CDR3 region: CASSADRVGGYTF. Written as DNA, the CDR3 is TGCGCCAGCAGTGCGGACAGGGTCGGGGGCTACACCTTC.

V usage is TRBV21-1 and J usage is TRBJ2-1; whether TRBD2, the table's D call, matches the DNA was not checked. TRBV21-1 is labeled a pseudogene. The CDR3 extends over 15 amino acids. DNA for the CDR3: TGTGCCAGCAGCGTGCCCGGGGGATCCTACAATGAGCAGTTCTTC. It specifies CASSVPGGSYNEQFF.

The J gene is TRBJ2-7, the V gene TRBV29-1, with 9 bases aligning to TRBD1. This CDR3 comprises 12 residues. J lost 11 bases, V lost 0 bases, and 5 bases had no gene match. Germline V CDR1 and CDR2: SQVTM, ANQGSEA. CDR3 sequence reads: CSVEDGTGGEYF. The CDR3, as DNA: TGCAGCGTTGAAGACGGTACAGGGGGCGAGTACTTC.

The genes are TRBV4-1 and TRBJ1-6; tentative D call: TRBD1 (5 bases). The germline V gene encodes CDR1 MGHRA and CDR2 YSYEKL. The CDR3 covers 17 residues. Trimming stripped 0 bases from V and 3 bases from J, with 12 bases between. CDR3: CASSQEEGNDYNSPLHF. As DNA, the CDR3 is TGCGCCAGCAGCCAAGAGGAGGGGAATGACTATAATTCACCCCTCCACTTT.

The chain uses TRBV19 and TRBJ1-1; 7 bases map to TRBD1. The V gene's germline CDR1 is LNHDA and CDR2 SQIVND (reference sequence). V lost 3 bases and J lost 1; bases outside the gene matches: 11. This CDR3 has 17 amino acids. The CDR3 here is CASSILSMGQKNTEAFF. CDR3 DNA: TGTGCCAGTAGTATTCTCTCGATGGGACAGAAGAACACTGAAGCTTTCTTT. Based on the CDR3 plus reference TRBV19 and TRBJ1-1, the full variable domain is DGGITQSPKYLFRKEGQNVTLSCEQNLNHDAMYWYRQDPGQGLRLIYYSQIVNDFQKGDIAEGYSVSREKKESFPLTVTSAQKNPTAFYLCASSILSMGQKNTEAFFGQGTRLTVV.

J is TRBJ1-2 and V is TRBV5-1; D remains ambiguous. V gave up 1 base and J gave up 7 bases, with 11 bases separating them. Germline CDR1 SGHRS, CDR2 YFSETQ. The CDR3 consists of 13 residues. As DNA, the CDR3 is TGCGCCAGCAGCTTGTGGAAAGAGGGTGGCTACACCTTC. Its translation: CASSLWKEGGYTF.

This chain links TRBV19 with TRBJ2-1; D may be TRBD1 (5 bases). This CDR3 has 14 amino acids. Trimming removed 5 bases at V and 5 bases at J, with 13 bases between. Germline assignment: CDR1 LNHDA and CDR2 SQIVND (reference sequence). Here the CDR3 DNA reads TGTGCCAGTAGTTTGGCGACAGCGAACAATGAGCAGTTCTTC. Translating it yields CASSLATANNEQFF. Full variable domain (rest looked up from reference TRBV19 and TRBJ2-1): DGGITQSPKYLFRKEGQNVTLSCEQNLNHDAMYWYRQDPGQGLRLIYYSQIVNDFQKGDIAEGYSVSREKKESFPLTVTSAQKNPTAFYLCASSLATANNEQFFGPGTRLTVL.

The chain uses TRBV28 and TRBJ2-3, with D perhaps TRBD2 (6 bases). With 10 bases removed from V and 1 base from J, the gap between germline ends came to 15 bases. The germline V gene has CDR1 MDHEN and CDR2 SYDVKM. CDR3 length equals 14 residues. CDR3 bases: TGTGCCACCGGGAGACTAGGAGGCACAGATACGCAGTATTTT. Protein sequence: CATGRLGGTDTQYF.

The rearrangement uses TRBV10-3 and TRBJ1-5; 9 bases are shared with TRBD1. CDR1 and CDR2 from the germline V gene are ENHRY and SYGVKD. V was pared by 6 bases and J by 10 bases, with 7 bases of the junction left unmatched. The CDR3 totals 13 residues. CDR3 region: CAIRRDREVPQHF. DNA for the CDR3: TGTGCCATCAGGAGGGACAGGGAAGTACCCCAGCATTTT.

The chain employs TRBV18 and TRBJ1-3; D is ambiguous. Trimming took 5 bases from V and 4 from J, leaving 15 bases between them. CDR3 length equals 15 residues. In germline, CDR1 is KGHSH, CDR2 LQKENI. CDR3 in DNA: TGTGCCAGCTCAAGATTGGGCCTTGGGGGAAACACCATATATTTT. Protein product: CASSRLGLGGNTIYF. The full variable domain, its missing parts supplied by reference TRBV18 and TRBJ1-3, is NAGVMQNPRHLVRRRGQEARLRCSPMKGHSHVYWYRQLPEEGLKFMVYLQKENIIDESGMPKERFSAEFPKEGPSILRIQQVVRGDSAAYFCASSRLGLGGNTIYFGEGSWLTVV.

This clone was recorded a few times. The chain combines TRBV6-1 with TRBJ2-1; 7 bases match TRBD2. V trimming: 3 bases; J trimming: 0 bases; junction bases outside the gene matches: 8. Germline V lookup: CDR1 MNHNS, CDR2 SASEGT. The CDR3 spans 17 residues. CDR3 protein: CASSDQGGGASYNEQFF. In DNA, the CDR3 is TGTGCCAGCAGTGATCAAGGCGGGGGTGCCTCCTACAATGAGCAGTTCTTC.

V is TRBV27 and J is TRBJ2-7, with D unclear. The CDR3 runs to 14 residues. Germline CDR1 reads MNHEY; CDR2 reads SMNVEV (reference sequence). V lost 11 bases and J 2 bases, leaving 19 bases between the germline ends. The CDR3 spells CAASPLVNPYEQYF. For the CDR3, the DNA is TGTGCCGCTTCCCCCTTGGTGAATCCCTACGAGCAGTACTTC.

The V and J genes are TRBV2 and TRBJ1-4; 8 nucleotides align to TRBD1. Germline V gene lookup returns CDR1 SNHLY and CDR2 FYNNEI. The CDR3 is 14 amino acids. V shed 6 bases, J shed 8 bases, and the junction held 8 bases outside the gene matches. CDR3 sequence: CASRQGQDHEKLFF. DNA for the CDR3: TGTGCCAGCAGGCAGGGACAGGACCACGAAAAACTGTTTTTT. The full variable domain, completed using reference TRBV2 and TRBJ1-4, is EPEVTQTPSHQVTQMGQEVILRCVPISNHLYFYWYRQILGQKVEFLVSFYNNEISEKSEIFDDQFSVERPDGSNFTLKIRSTKLEDSAMYFCASRQGQDHEKLFFGSGTQLSVL.

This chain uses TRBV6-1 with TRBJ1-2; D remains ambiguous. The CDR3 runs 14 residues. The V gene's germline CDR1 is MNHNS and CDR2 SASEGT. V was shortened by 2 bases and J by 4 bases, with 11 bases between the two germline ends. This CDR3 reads CASSEKAGRYGYTF. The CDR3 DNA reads TGTGCCAGCAGTGAAAAAGCCGGCCGCTATGGCTACACCTTC.

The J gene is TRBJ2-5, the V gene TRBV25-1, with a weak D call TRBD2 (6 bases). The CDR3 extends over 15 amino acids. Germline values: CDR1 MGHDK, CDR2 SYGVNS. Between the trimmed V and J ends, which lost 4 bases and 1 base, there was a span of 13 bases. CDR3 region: CASSGQGTFQETQYF. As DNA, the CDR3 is TGTGCCAGCAGTGGCCAAGGGACTTTCCAAGAGACCCAGTACTTC.

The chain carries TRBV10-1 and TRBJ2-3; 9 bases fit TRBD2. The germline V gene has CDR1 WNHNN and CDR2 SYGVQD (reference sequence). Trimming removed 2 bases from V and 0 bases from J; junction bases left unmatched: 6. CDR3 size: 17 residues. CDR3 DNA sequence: TGCGCCAGCAGTGAGGGGAGACTAGCGGCTAGCACAGATACGCAGTATTTT. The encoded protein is CASSEGRLAASTDTQYF.

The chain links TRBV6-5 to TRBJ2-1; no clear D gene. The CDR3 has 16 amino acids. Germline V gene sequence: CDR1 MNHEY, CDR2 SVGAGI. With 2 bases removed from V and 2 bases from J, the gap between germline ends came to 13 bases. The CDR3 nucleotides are TGTGCCAGCAGTTACACTACGACTTGGACCTACAATGAGCAGTTCTTC. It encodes CASSYTTTWTYNEQFF.

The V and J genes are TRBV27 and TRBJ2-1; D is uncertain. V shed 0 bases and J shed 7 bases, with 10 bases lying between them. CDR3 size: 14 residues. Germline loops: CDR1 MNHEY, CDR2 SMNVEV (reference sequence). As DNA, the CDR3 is TGTGCCAGCAGTTTATCGCCGACCGGGAATGAGCAGTTCTTC. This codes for CASSLSPTGNEQFF.

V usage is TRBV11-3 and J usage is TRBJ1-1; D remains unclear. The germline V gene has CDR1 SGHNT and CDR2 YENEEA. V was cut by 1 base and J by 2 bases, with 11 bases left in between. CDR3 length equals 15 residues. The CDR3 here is CASSLGFGHNTEAFF. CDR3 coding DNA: TGTGCCAGCAGCTTAGGTTTCGGGCACAACACTGAAGCTTTCTTT.

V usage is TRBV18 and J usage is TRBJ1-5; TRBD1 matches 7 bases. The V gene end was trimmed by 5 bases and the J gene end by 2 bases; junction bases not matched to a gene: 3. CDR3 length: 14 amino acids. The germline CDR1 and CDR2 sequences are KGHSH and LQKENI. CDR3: CASSTTGGNQPQHF. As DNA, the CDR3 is TGTGCCAGCTCAACAACAGGGGGCAATCAGCCCCAGCATTTT. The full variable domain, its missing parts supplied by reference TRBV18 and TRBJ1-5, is NAGVMQNPRHLVRRRGQEARLRCSPMKGHSHVYWYRQLPEEGLKFMVYLQKENIIDESGMPKERFSAEFPKEGPSILRIQQVVRGDSAAYFCASSTTGGNQPQHFGDGTRLSIL.